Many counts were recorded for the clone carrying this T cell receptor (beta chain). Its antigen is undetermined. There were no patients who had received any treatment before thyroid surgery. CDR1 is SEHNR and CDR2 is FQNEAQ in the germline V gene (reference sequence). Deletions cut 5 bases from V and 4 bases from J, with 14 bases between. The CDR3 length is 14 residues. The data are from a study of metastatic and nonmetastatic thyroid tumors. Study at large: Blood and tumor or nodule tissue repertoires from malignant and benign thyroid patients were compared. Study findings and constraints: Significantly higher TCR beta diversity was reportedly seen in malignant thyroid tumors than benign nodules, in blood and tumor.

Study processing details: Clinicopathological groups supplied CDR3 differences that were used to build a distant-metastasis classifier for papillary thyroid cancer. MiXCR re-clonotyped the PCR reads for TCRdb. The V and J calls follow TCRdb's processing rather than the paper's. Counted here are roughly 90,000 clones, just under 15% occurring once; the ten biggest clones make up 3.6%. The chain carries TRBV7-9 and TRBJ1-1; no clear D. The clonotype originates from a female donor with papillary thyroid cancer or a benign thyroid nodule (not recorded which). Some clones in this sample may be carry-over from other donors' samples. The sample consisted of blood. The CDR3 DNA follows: TGTGCCAGCAGCCCAATCGTAGGGTTCACTGAAGCTTTCTTT. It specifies CASSPIVGFTEAFF. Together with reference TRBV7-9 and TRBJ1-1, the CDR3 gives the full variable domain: DTGVSQNPRHKITKRGQNVTFRCDPISEHNRLYWYRQTLGQGPEFLTYFQNEAQLEKSRLLSDRFSAERPKGSFSTLEIQRTEQGDSAMYLCASSPIVGFTEAFFGQGTRLTVV.